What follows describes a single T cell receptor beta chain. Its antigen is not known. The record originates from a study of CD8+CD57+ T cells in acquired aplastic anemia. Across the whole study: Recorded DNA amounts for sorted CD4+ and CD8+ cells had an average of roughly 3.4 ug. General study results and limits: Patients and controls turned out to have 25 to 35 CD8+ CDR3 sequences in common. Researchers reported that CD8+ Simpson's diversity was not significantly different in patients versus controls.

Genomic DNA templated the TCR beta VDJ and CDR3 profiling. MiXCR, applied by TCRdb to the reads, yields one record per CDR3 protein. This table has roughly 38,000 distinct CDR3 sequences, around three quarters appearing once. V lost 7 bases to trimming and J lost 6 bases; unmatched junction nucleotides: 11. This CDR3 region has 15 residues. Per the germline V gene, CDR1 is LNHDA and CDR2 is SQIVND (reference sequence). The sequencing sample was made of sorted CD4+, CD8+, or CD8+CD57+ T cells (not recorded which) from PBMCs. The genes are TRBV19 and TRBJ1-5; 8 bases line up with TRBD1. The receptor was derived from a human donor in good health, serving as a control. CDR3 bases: TGTGCCAGTACCAGACCTGGGACAGGCGGTCAGCCCCAGCATTTT. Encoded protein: CASTRPGTGGQPQHF.